The 4 T cell receptor delta chains reported below all come from one sample, sequenced in a study of γδ T cells in repeated Plasmodium falciparum infection. TCRdb called clones from the multiplex PCR reads again using CATT. The sample contains tens of thousands of delta-chain clones, more than 0.85% of which appear only once. Flow sorting of PBMC yielded separate Vgamma9/Vdelta2+ and Vdelta2-negative gammadelta T cell populations for bulk repertoire analysis. The sequenced sample consisted of gamma-delta T cells from blood. Receptors were obtained from a pool of human donors (malaria-infected and uninfected, not separated).

This clone turned up a few times. A read error likely explains why the TCRdb protein, taken from a much larger clone, differs from this DNA's translation at residue 8; the protein shown is translated from the DNA. The rearrangement joins TRDV1 to TRDJ1; D is ambiguous. TCRdb lists no J gene, so it was determined here by aligning the DNA to germline. CDR1 is TSWWSYY and CDR2 is QGS in the germline V gene. CDR3 length: 17 residues. V was trimmed by 3 bases and J by 3 bases, leaving 20 bases between them. The CDR3 reads CALGEPECVRVPDKLIF. The CDR3, as DNA: TGTGCTCTTGGGGAGCCGGAGTGCGTGAGGGTCCCCGATAAACTCATCTTT.

A word on this clone: A read error likely explains why the TCRdb protein, taken from a much larger clone, differs from this DNA's translation at residue 5; the protein shown is translated from the DNA. The chain employs TRDV2 and TRDJ1; 12 nucleotides align to TRDD3. The J gene, absent from TCRdb, was called here by matching the DNA to germline. Per the germline V gene, CDR1 is GEAIGNYY and CDR2 is EKD. This CDR3 is 18 amino acids long. Trimming at V came to 3 bases and at J to 0 bases, leaving 10 bases not matched to a gene. The CDR3, as DNA: TGTGCCTGTGACCTGGTACTGGGGGATACTACTTACACCGATAAACTCATCTTT. Translation gives CACDLVLGDTTYTDKLIF.

With regard to this clone: The protein TCRdb gives is from a much larger clone and does not agree with this DNA's translation at residue 3, likely a read error; the protein shown here comes from the DNA. The rearrangement links TRDV2 to TRDJ1, with TRDD3 as a possible D gene (5 bases). TCRdb supplies no J gene; here it was assigned by aligning the nucleotide sequence to germline. The CDR3 runs 20 residues. Germline loops: CDR1 GEAIGNYY, CDR2 EKD. The CDR3 here is CARDTEGTSWDTRGTDKLIF. CDR3 DNA: TGTGCCCGTGACACCGAAGGGACGTCGTGGGACACGAGGGGGACCGATAAACTCATCTTT.

This clone has more than one count but fewer than ten. The TCRdb record carries a much larger clone's protein, which differs from this DNA's translation at residue 16; a read error is the likely cause, and the protein listed here is the DNA translation. This CDR3 is CALGELPYWGMKRTDELIF. The DNA for the CDR3 is TGTGCTCTTGGGGAACTTCCGTACTGGGGGATGAAACGTACCGATGAACTCATCTTT. The chain is built from TRDV1 and TRDJ1, with 10 bases identical to TRDD3. No J segment appears in TCRdb, so it was assigned here by matching the sequence to germline. The length of the CDR3 is 19 residues. The germline CDR1 and CDR2 sequences are TSWWSYY and QGS.